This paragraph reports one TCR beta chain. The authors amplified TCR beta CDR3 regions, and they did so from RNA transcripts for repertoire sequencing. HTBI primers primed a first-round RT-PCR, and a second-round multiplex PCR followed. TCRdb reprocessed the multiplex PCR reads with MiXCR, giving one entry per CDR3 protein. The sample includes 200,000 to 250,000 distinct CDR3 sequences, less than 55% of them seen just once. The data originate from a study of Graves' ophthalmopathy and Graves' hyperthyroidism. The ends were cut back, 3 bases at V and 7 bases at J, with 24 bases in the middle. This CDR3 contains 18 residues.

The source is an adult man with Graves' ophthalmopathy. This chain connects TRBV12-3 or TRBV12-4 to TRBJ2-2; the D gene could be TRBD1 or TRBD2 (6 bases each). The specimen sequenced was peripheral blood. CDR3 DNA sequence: TGTGCCAGCAGTTTGGAGCAGGGGATCGGGGGCCTTAGCGGGGAGCTGTTTTTT. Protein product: CASSLEQGIGGLSGELFF.